This TCR beta chain was found in a study of blood T cell repertoires in COVID-19. Study-level background: The United States, Italy and Spain supplied acute and convalescent COVID-19 samples.

The protocol was immunoSEQ multiplex PCR, while the TCRdb copy is restricted to in-frame clones and leaves out a portion. The sample holds a few hundred thousand clones; around 82% are singletons and the top ten take roughly 3.1%. The CDR3 runs 15 residues. Enrollees, about 18 to 89 years old, lived in 20 to 25 US areas. Assignments of participants to cohorts depended upon their own reported clinical history. Two negative PCRs, clearance, or symptom resolution characterized the recovered Cohort 3 donors. Source material: PBMCs or T cells enriched from blood (not recorded which). The chain couples TRBV21-1 to TRBJ2-7; TRBD1, the D gene given by the table, was not confirmed from the DNA. TRBV21-1 is reported as a pseudogene. This TCR was sampled from a man aged 45-60 years who had recovered from COVID-19. CDR3 sequence reads: CASSTRDGRGTEQYF. CDR3 in DNA: TGTGCCAGCAGCACCAGGGACGGAAGGGGGACCGAGCAGTACTTC.